This passage covers 11 T cell receptor beta chains from one sample sequenced in a study of PD-1 blockade in classical Hodgkin lymphoma. Every one of the patients relapsed after autologous stem cell transplantation (brentuximab vedotin exposure was variable). TCRdb keeps only in-frame clones here, not all; method: immunoSEQ multiplex PCR. The table lists thousands of clones, 80% to 90% of them singletons. This specimen was peripheral blood mononuclear cells (PBMCs), taken at baseline. These receptors all stem from a human donor with classical Hodgkin lymphoma.

The table lists this clone with a few counts. V usage is TRBV19 and J usage is TRBJ2-3; 13 positions match TRBD2. Germline CDR1 reads LNHDA; CDR2 reads SQIVND (reference sequence). The CDR3 is 16 amino acids. V trimming: 7 bases; J trimming: 4 bases; junction bases outside the gene matches: 8. The CDR3 bases are TGTGCCAGTAATGAGCCGGGACTAGCGGGACCAGATACGCAGTATTTT. This gives the protein CASNEPGLAGPDTQYF.

The chain links TRBV7-3 to TRBJ2-5, with 8 bases that match TRBD1. The trim removed 4 bases at V and 1 base at J, leaving 5 bases unmatched. The length of the CDR3 is 15 residues. Germline CDR1 reads SGHTA; CDR2 reads FQGTGA. The chain's CDR3 is CASSSGTGVQETQYF. As DNA, the CDR3 is TGTGCCAGCAGCTCAGGGACAGGCGTCCAAGAGACCCAGTACTTC. Full variable domain (outside the CDR3, taken from reference TRBV7-3 and TRBJ2-5): GAGVSQTPSNKVTEKGKYVELRCDPISGHTALYWYRQSLGQGPEFLIYFQGTGAADDSGLPNDRFFAVRPEGSVSTLKIQRTERGDSAVYLCASSSGTGVQETQYFGPGTRLLVL.

The V and J genes are TRBV2 and TRBJ1-2, with 8 bases lining up with TRBD1. V shed 4 bases and J 4 bases; nucleotides not matched to a gene: 8. Germline values: CDR1 SNHLY, CDR2 FYNNEI. The CDR3 loop spans 15 amino acids. CDR3 nucleotide sequence: TGTGCCAGCAGTGGAGGTTGGGACAGGTTCTATGGCTACACCTTC. Translation gives CASSGGWDRFYGYTF.

The V gene is TRBV19, the J gene TRBJ2-1, with D tentatively TRBD2 (6 bases). V was cut by 1 base and J by 1 base, with 8 bases left in between. Germline V gene data show CDR1 as LNHDA and CDR2 as SQIVND (reference sequence). This CDR3 is built from 15 residues. The CDR3 sequence: CASSIVTRSYNEQFF. The CDR3 nucleotides read TGTGCCAGTAGTATAGTGACTAGGTCCTACAATGAGCAGTTCTTC.

This chain links TRBV15 with TRBJ1-2; maybe TRBD1 (5 bases). V lost 1 base and J 5 bases, leaving 8 bases between the germline ends. Per the germline V gene, CDR1 is LNHNV and CDR2 is YYDKDF (reference sequence). The CDR3 consists of 13 residues. The CDR3 DNA follows: TGTGCCACCAGCAGAGTTGACAGTTATGGCTACACCTTC. This sequence encodes CATSRVDSYGYTF.

The genes are TRBV14 and TRBJ2-7; D perhaps matches TRBD1 (5 bases). Trimming cost V 0 bases and J 3 bases, with 21 bases left between them. Germline lookup yields CDR1 SGHDN and CDR2 FVKESK. The CDR3 runs to 18 residues. CDR3 loop: CASSQDRRTGGLGYEQYF. The CDR3 DNA reads TGTGCCAGCAGCCAAGATAGAAGAACAGGCGGTCTTGGCTACGAGCAGTACTTC.

This chain connects TRBV7-1 to TRBJ2-7; D gene ambiguous. TRBV7-1 belongs to the ORF category, with a function that is uncertain. V lost 4 bases and J 3 bases, leaving 7 bases between the germline ends. The CDR3 contains 12 residues. The chain's CDR3 is CASSLVFYEQYF. The CDR3 DNA reads as TGTGCCAGCAGCTTAGTGTTCTACGAGCAGTACTTC.

V gene TRBV29-1 combines with J gene TRBJ2-1; TRBD2 aligns across 15 bases. Trimming removed 1 base from V and 9 bases from J; junction bases left unmatched: 7. Germline values: CDR1 SQVTM, CDR2 ANQGSEA. CDR3 length: 16 amino acids. The CDR3 reads CSVEAGLAGGSVEQFF. CDR3 sequence (DNA): TGCAGCGTTGAAGCGGGACTAGCGGGGGGAAGTGTTGAGCAGTTCTTC.

This clone was seen only a few times. The CDR3 sequence is CASGLRDTGELFF. The CDR3 nucleotides read TGTGCTAGTGGTTTGCGGGACACCGGGGAGCTGTTTTTT. V is TRBV12-5 and J is TRBJ2-2; D not resolved. Trimming pared 2 bases from V and 3 bases from J, leaving 4 bases between. Germline values: CDR1 LGHNT, CDR2 FRNRAP. The CDR3 has 13 amino acids.

This rearrangement joins TRBV16 to TRBJ1-2; D remains ambiguous. The germline CDR1 and CDR2 sequences are KGHSY and FQNENV. The CDR3 length is 12 residues. The V end lost 2 bases, the J end lost 8 bases, and 9 bases lay between the germline ends. CDR3 region: CASSQILWGYTF. In DNA form, the CDR3 reads TGTGCCAGCAGCCAAATCTTGTGGGGCTACACCTTC.

The chain has TRBV9 and TRBJ2-2; tentatively, D is TRBD2 (6 bases). Germline lookup yields CDR1 SGDLS and CDR2 YYNGEE. V was pared by 3 bases and J by 7 bases, with 22 bases between. This CDR3 contains 17 residues. The CDR3 DNA sequence: TGTGCCAGCAGCGGACCACCCCGCGGGGAACTTGACGGGGAGCTGTTTTTT. This codes for CASSGPPRGELDGELFF.